This note documents a single T cell receptor beta chain sequence. Its specificity is unknown. After isolation, RNA underwent reverse transcription to generate cDNA as the sequencing template. Only in-frame clones appear in the TCRdb table, and some are missing; sequencing was by immunoSEQ multiplex PCR. The data contain about 140,000 clones, around half of them singletons. The data were taken from a study of CD8+ T cells in alopecia areata. Points from the study as a whole: Researchers reported that TCR sharing among patients proved less clear than in mice, possibly HLA-linked.

Indicated treatment: oral pan-JAK inhibitor, 5-10 mg twice daily. Peripheral blood and lesional scalp punch biopsies were taken from alopecia areata patients. The CDR3 is 16 residues long. Trimming removed 1 base at V and 1 base at J, with 11 bases between. Germline CDR1 is LNHNV and CDR2 is YYDKDF (reference sequence). The chain joins TRBV15 to TRBJ1-5; no clear D. This TCR came from a human donor with alopecia areata. This specimen consisted of CD8+ T cells sorted from blood, obtained at week 4, from a patient treated with tofacitinib. The CDR3 DNA sequence: TGTGCCACCAGCAGAGTCAGGTCAGAAAGCAATCAGCCCCAGCATTTT. Translation gives CATSRVRSESNQPQHF.